One T cell receptor (beta chain) is described in this entry. In the source study's methods: For nucleated cells, counts were estimated from reference gene primer amplification. Profiled with immunoSEQ multiplex PCR; TCRdb holds only in-frame clones, not every one. The V and J calls and clone size are taken from that table; D and trimming were inferred from the DNA. Of approximately 89,000 clones detected, over 65% appear once; the ten largest clones hold 14%. The sample belongs to a study of blood T cell repertoires in COVID-19. At the level of the study: Material from acute and convalescent COVID-19 was sourced from the United States, Italy and Spain. The analysed material was cDNA or gDNA that came from T cells, B-cell-depleted T cells, or PBMCs.

Germline V lookup: CDR1 LGHNA, CDR2 YNFKEQ. The CDR3 runs to 17 residues. Trimming took off 0 bases at V and 4 bases at J, with 16 bases between the two ends. The V gene is TRBV4-2, the J gene TRBJ1-5; D remains ambiguous. Sample: peripheral blood. The sequence was obtained from a woman in her 70s with acute or convalescent COVID-19. CDR3 nucleotides: TGTGCCAGCAGCCAAGAGTTTGAGGCGGATTTGAATCAGCCCCAGCATTTT. Translating gives CASSQEFEADLNQPQHF.